A selection of T cell receptor beta chains follows, all from one sample in a study of shared clonotypes between healthy human individuals. The method was immunoSEQ multiplex PCR; TCRdb's version includes in-frame clones alone and lacks a portion of them. Of some 1.5 million clones in the sample, approximately 96% were seen once. Material for sequencing was naive CD4+ T cells sorted from blood. The receptors stem from a man aged 25 to 45 in good health. Each CDR3 is given with its conserved first and last residue. D genes are given only for firm matches. Size tells how often a clone was seen (once, few, many) or the class of an expanded clone, and some rows leave it out.

V	size	D	J	DNA	CDR3
TRBV4-3	once	TRBD1	TRBJ2-6	TGCGCCAGCTGCCGGGACAGGCGTTCCTCTGGGGCCAACGTCCTGACTTTC	CASCRDRRSSGANVLTF
TRBV5-8	.	.	TRBJ2-1	TGTGCCAGCAGCATTAACTTAGGACTGAACAATGAGCAGTTCTTC	CASSINLGLNNEQFF
TRBV10-3	.	TRBD2	TRBJ2-1	TGTGCCATCAGTGACCCGGGACTATATAAAGGCGGGGATGAGCAGTTCTTC	CAISDPGLYKGGDEQFF
TRBV7-2	.	.	TRBJ1-5	TGTGCCAGCAGCCCACAACAGGGAATCGGCAATCAGCCCCAGCATTTT	CASSPQQGIGNQPQHF
TRBV18	.	.	TRBJ2-2	TGTGCCAGCTCACCACTCTGGCCTACCGGGGAGCTGTTTTTT	CASSPLWPTGELFF
TRBV19	.	TRBD1	TRBJ1-2	TGTGCCAGTAGTACGACAGGGGACCTGGGCTACACCTTC	CASSTTGDLGYTF
TRBV11-3	once	TRBD1	TRBJ1-5	TGTGCCAGCAGCTTAGTGTCGGGACAGAGAGTCCACAATCAGCCCCAGCATTTT	CASSLVSGQRVHNQPQHF
TRBV5-1	.	TRBD1	TRBJ2-1	TGCGCCAGCAAGGGACAGGGGGTTTTAAATGAGCAGTTCTTC	CASKGQGVLNEQFF
TRBV7-9	.	.	TRBJ1-5	TGTGCCAGCAGCTTACTCAGCTCGGGCCAGGGGAATCAGCCCCAGCATTTT	CASSLLSSGQGNQPQHF
TRBV7-9	.	.	TRBJ2-3	TGTGCCAGCAGTCGAAGGACCCTAAGCACAGATACGCAGTATTTT	CASSRRTLSTDTQYF